This is a list of T cell receptor beta chains from one sample in a study of vaccination effects on CD4 cells after COVID-19. Their antigen targets remain unknown. Produced via immunoSEQ multiplex PCR; TCRdb's table is partial and in-frame only. The data contain 65,000 to 70,000 clones, 76% of them singletons. The sample consisted of CD4+ T cells from PBMCs cultured with HCoV-OC43 spike peptides, taken after COVID-19 vaccination. These TCRs come from a human donor who received a COVID-19 vaccine. Each CDR3 is given with its conserved first and last residue. A D gene is named only where the DNA matches it firmly. A clone size is listed for some rows: how often the clone was seen (once, few, many), or a class if it is expanded.

>TRBD1|-|TRBV6-5|TRBJ2-3
CASSYSRGRFTDTQYF
TGTGCCAGCAGTTACAGCAGGGGGCGATTCACAGATACGCAGTATTTT
>TRBD1|few|TRBV18|TRBJ1-6
CASSLWDRGGKDNSPLHF
TGTGCCAGCTCACTGTGGGACAGGGGTGGTAAGGATAATTCACCCCTCCACTTT
>TRBD1|-|TRBV14|TRBJ1-2
CASSHDRDGYTF
TGTGCCAGCAGCCACGACAGGGATGGCTACACCTTC
>-|-|TRBV2|TRBJ2-1
CASRYTQGVNEQFF
TGTGCCAGCAGGTACACCCAGGGAGTAAATGAGCAGTTCTTC
>-|-|TRBV4-1|TRBJ1-4
CASSQDRRKGDELFF
TGCGCCAGCAGCCAAGACAGGCGGAAAGGGGATGAACTGTTTTTT
>-|few|TRBV19|TRBJ2-1
CASSTGGMYNEQFF
TGTGCCAGTAGTACGGGCGGGATGTACAATGAGCAGTTCTTC
>-|-|TRBV19|TRBJ2-4
CASSNSGKGNIQYF
TGTGCCAGTAGTAACAGTGGGAAGGGGAACATTCAGTACTTC
>-|-|TRBV5-6|TRBJ1-4
CASSLYEGRDGEKLFF
TGTGCCAGCAGCTTGTACGAGGGGCGGGATGGTGAAAAACTGTTTTTT
>-|-|TRBV5-1|TRBJ1-3
CASSLATAGAGNTIYF
TGCGCCAGCAGCTTGGCCACAGCGGGGGCCGGAAACACCATATATTTT
>-|-|TRBV6-5|TRBJ1-1
CASTSGGTNTEAFF
TGTGCCAGCACCTCTGGGGGGACTAACACTGAAGCTTTCTTT
>TRBD2|-|TRBV7-9|TRBJ2-5
CASSRALLAAETQYF
TGTGCCAGCAGCCGGGCCCTCCTAGCGGCGGAGACCCAGTACTTC
>-|-|TRBV29-1|TRBJ1-2
CSVRTDTYGYTF
TGCAGCGTTCGGACAGACACCTATGGCTACACCTTC
>-|-|TRBV7-2|TRBJ1-6
CASRRGMGSPLHF
TGTGCCAGCCGCCGGGGGATGGGGTCACCCCTCCACTTT
>-|-|TRBV24-1|TRBJ1-5
CATSDKYSNQPQHF
TGTGCCACCAGCGACAAATATAGCAATCAGCCCCAGCATTTT
>-|few|TRBV6-5|TRBJ2-1
CASSYDSYNEQFF
TGTGCCAGCAGTTACGACAGCTACAATGAGCAGTTCTTC
>TRBD1|-|TRBV5-5|TRBJ1-4
CASSLRAGQVNEKLFF
TGTGCCAGCAGCTTGAGGGCGGGACAGGTTAATGAAAAACTGTTTTTT
>-|-|TRBV3-1/TRBV3-2|TRBJ1-2
CASSRAGNSDYGYTF
TGTGCCAGCAGCCGAGCAGGGAATTCGGACTATGGCTACACCTTC
>TRBD1|-|TRBV7-9|TRBJ1-3
CASSPTGGRGDTIYF
TGTGCCAGCAGCCCAACAGGGGGCCGTGGGGACACCATATATTTT
>-|-|TRBV2|TRBJ1-5
CASRLNQPQHF
TGTGCCAGCAGGCTCAATCAGCCCCAGCATTTT
>-|-|TRBV6-5|TRBJ2-1
CASSTTQGGEQFF
TGTGCCAGCAGTACGACTCAGGGCGGCGAGCAGTTCTTC
>-|-|TRBV7-3|TRBJ2-5
CASSSLGRLETQYF
TGTGCCAGCAGCTCCCTAGGGCGCCTAGAGACCCAGTACTTC
>-|-|TRBV7-3|TRBJ2-5
CASSQGLGETQYF
TGTGCCAGCAGCCAGGGTTTAGGGGAGACCCAGTACTTC
>-|once|TRBV4-1|TRBJ1-6
CASSQEAASSYNSPLHF
TGCGCCAGCAGCCAAGAGGCAGCCAGCTCCTATAATTCACCCCTCCACTTT
>TRBD1|few|TRBV5-3|TRBJ1-1
CARSIGQGSNTEAFF
TGTGCCAGAAGCATAGGACAGGGCAGTAACACTGAAGCTTTCTTT
>-|-|TRBV7-2|TRBJ1-2
CASSLVDSYGYTF
TGTGCCAGCAGCTTAGTGGACAGTTATGGCTACACCTTC
>-|-|TRBV6-5|TRBJ2-2
CASNPIGLATGELFF
TGTGCCAGCAATCCTATAGGGTTGGCCACCGGGGAGCTGTTTTTT
>-|-|TRBV24-1|TRBJ2-1
CATSDPVMAGYNEQFF
TGTGCCACCAGTGATCCCGTAATGGCGGGCTACAATGAGCAGTTCTTC
>-|once|TRBV6-5|TRBJ2-2
CASSTGMANTGELFF
TGTGCCAGCAGCACAGGGATGGCGAACACCGGGGAGCTGTTTTTT
>-|-|TRBV19|TRBJ1-3
CASSRASSGNTIYF
TGTGCCAGTAGTCGGGCCAGCTCTGGAAACACCATATATTTT
>TRBD2|once|TRBV24-1|TRBJ2-1
CATSDASGGLYNEQFF
TGTGCCACCAGTGACGCTAGCGGGGGGCTTTACAATGAGCAGTTCTTC
>TRBD1|-|TRBV11-2|TRBJ2-5
CASSRGTGSEETQYF
TGTGCCAGCAGCCGTGGGACAGGCTCGGAGGAGACCCAGTACTTC
>-|few|TRBV6-2/TRBV6-3|TRBJ1-5
CASSYRGFNQPQHF
TGTGCCAGCAGTTACCGAGGGTTTAATCAGCCCCAGCATTTT
>-|few|TRBV2|TRBJ1-1
CASSPTGGFGNGAFF
TGTGCCAGCAGCCCCACGGGGGGATTCGGCAACGGAGCTTTCTTT
>-|few|TRBV4-3|TRBJ2-3
CASSQGMSPDTQYF
TGCGCCAGCAGCCAAGGAATGAGTCCAGATACGCAGTATTTT
>-|-|TRBV12-3/TRBV12-4|TRBJ2-3
CASSGRGTQYF
TGTGCCAGCAGTGGCCGGGGTACGCAGTATTTT
>-|-|TRBV2|TRBJ1-4
CASSEGMGTATNEKLFF
TGTGCCAGCAGTGAAGGAATGGGCACAGCAACTAATGAAAAACTGTTTTTT
>-|once|TRBV5-1|TRBJ1-1
CASSLAGGNTEAFF
TGCGCCAGCAGCTTGGCCGGGGGAAACACTGAAGCTTTCTTT
>-|once|TRBV19|TRBJ1-3
CASSGLFSGNTIYF
TGTGCCAGCTCCGGGCTATTCTCTGGAAACACCATATATTTT
>-|-|TRBV3-1/TRBV3-2|TRBJ1-3
CASHAGGTGNTIYF
TGTGCCAGCCACGCCGGGGGGACCGGAAACACCATATATTTT
>-|-|TRBV29-1|TRBJ2-5
CSVQKGGTRGETQYF
TGCAGCGTTCAAAAGGGGGGGACTCGGGGGGAGACCCAGTACTTC
>TRBD1|-|TRBV5-1|TRBJ2-3
CASSLRDRAEDTQYF
TGCGCCAGCAGCTTGCGGGACAGGGCCGAAGATACGCAGTATTTT
>-|-|TRBV6-4|TRBJ2-2
CASSDSWGLNTGELFF
TGTGCCAGCAGTGACTCCTGGGGCCTAAACACCGGGGAGCTGTTTTTT
>-|few|TRBV3-1/TRBV3-2|TRBJ2-3
CASSRQSTDTQYF
TGTGCCAGCAGTCGACAGAGCACAGATACGCAGTATTTT
>TRBD1|-|TRBV5-6|TRBJ1-2
CASSLNWDSLNYGYTF
TGTGCCAGCAGCTTGAATTGGGACAGCCTTAACTATGGCTACACCTTC
>TRBD1|-|TRBV12-5|TRBJ1-2
CASGLAPGTAYGYTF
TGTGCTAGTGGTTTGGCACCGGGGACAGCTTATGGCTACACCTTC
>TRBD1|-|TRBV6-5|TRBJ2-1
CASSSTTGLGEQFF
TGTGCCAGCAGTTCAACGACAGGGCTGGGTGAGCAGTTCTTC
>-|-|TRBV29-1|TRBJ1-2
CSCGGGGGYGYTF
TGCAGCTGTGGTGGCGGGGGAGGCTATGGCTACACCTTC
>-|-|TRBV24-1|TRBJ2-6
CATSDPGKNSGANVLTF
TGTGCCACCAGTGACCCCGGGAAAAACTCTGGGGCCAACGTCCTGACTTTC
>-|-|TRBV6-2/TRBV6-3|TRBJ2-5
CASSYGQETQYF
TGTGCCAGCAGTTACGGGCAAGAGACCCAGTACTTC
>-|-|TRBV6-1|TRBJ2-6
CASSDGTTPSGANVLTF
TGTGCCAGCAGTGACGGGACAACACCCTCTGGGGCCAACGTCCTGACTTTC
>-|-|TRBV3-1/TRBV3-2|TRBJ2-2
CASSNTGELFF
TGTGCCAGCTCGAACACCGGGGAGCTGTTTTTT
>-|few|TRBV30|TRBJ1-5
CAWSVGGQQPQHF
TGTGCCTGGAGTGTCGGGGGGCAACAGCCCCAGCATTTT
>-|-|TRBV7-9|TRBJ1-2
CASSPGQQVGGYTF
TGTGCCAGCAGCCCAGGACAGCAAGTGGGTGGCTACACCTTC
>-|-|TRBV5-1|TRBJ2-2
CATAPHGVAGELFF
TGCGCCACCGCGCCGCATGGTGTGGCCGGGGAGCTGTTTTTT
>-|-|TRBV3-1/TRBV3-2|TRBJ1-6
CASSQDDGPNSPLHF
TGTGCCAGCAGCCAAGATGACGGACCGAATTCACCCCTCCACTTT
>-|-|TRBV19|TRBJ1-5
CASRDDWVSNQPQHF
TGTGCCAGTAGGGACGACTGGGTTAGCAATCAGCCCCAGCATTTT
>-|-|TRBV18|TRBJ2-3
CASSRSPLSVADTQYF
TGTGCCAGCTCGAGGTCCCCCTTGTCTGTGGCAGATACGCAGTATTTT
>-|few|TRBV3-1/TRBV3-2|TRBJ1-1
CASSQAPLSEAFF
TGTGCCAGCAGCCAAGCTCCATTATCTGAAGCTTTCTTT
>-|-|TRBV3-1/TRBV3-2|TRBJ1-2
CASSQASGYTF
TGTGCCAGCAGCCAAGCGTCTGGCTACACCTTC